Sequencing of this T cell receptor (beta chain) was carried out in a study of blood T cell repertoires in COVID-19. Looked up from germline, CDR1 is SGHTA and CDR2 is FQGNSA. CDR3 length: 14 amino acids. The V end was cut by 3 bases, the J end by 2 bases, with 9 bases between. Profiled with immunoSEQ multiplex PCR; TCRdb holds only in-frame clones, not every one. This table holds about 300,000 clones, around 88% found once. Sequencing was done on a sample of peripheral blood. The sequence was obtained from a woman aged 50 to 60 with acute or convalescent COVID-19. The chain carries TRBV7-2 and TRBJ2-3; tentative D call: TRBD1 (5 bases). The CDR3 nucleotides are TGTGCCAGCAGCTTCCGACAGCCCACAGATACGCAGTATTTT. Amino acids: CASSFRQPTDTQYF.